This T cell receptor (beta chain) comes out of a study of monozygotic twins with inflammatory bowel disease. Findings and limits, study-wide: Especially with disease activity, IBD patients shared fewer clonotypes with others than healthy twins did.

From germline, CDR1 is SGHTA and CDR2 FQGTGA. This CDR3 comprises 15 residues. Concerning this clonotype: As yet, its antigen is unknown.

UMIs were attached via template switching, each with a 6-nucleotide sample barcode. TCRdb reprocessed the 5' RACE reads and reports one entry per CDR3 protein, with no DNA. This sample's table has some 330,000 distinct CDR3 sequences. Total RNA was isolated from whole blood without T cell sorting. The TCR comes from a human donor with ulcerative colitis or Crohn's disease, or a healthy co-twin of an affected twin (not recorded which). Sequenced input: blood. The rearrangement links TRBV7-3 to TRBJ2-5; no DNA is available, so the TRBD1 call from TCRdb remains unchecked. CDR3 region: CASSRSAGQGQTQYF.